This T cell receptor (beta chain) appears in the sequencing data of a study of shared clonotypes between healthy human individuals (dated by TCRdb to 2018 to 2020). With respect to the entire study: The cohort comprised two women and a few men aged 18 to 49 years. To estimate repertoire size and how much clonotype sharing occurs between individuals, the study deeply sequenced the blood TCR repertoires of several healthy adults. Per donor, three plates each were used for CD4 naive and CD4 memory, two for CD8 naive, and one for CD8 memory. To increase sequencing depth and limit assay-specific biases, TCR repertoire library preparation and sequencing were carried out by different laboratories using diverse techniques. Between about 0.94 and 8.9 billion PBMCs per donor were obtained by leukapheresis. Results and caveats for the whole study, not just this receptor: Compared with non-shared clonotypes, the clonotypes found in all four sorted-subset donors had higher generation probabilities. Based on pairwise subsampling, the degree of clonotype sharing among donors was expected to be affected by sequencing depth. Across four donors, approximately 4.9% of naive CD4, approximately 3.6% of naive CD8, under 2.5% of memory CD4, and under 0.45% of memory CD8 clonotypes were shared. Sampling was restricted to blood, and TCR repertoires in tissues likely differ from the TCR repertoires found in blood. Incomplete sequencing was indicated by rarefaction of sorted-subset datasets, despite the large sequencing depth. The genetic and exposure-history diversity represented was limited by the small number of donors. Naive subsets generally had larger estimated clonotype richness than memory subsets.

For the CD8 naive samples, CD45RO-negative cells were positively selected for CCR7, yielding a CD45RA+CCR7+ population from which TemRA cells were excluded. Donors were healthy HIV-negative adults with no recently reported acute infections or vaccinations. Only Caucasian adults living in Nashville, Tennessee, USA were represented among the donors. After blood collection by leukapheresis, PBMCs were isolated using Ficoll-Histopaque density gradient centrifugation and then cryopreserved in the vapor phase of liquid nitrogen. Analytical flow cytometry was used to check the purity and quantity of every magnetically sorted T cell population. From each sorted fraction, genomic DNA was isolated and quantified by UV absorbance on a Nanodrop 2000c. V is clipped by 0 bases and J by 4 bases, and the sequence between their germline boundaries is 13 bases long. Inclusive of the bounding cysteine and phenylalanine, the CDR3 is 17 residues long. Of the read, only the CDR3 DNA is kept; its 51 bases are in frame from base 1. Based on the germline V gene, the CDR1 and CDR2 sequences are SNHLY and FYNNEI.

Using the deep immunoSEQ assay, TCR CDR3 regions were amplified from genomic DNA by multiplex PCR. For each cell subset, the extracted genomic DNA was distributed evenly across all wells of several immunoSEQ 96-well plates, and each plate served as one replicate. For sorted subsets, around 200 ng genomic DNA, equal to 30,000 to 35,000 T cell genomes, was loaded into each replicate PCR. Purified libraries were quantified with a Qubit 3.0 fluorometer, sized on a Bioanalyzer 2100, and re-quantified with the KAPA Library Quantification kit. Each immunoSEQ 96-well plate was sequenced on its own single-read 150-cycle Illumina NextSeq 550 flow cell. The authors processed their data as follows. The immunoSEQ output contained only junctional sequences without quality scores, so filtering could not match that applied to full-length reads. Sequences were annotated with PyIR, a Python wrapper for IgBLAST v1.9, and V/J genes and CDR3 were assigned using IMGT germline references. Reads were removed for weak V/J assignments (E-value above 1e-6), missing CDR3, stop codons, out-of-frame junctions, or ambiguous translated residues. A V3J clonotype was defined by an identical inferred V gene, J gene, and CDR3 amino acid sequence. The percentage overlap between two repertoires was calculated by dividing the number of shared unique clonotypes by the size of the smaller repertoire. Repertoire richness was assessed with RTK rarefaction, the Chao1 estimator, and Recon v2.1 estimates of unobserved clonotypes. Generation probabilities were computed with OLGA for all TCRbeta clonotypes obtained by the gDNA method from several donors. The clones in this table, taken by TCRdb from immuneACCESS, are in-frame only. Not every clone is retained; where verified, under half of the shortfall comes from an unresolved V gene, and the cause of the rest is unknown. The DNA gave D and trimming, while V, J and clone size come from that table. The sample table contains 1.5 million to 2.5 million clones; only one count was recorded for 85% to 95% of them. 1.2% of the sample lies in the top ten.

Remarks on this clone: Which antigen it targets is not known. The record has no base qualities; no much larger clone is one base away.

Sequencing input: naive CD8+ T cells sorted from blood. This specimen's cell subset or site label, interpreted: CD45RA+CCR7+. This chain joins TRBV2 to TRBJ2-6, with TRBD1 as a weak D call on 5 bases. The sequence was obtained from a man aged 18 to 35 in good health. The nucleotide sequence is TGTGCCAGCAGTGAAGCTGGGGCAGGCCTAGGGGCCAACGTCCTGACTTTC. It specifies CASSEAGAGLGANVLTF. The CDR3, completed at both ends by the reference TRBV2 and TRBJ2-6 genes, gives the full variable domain EPEVTQTPSHQVTQMGQEVILRCVPISNHLYFYWYRQILGQKVEFLVSFYNNEISEKSEIFDDQFSVERPDGSNFTLKIRSTKLEDSAMYFCASSEAGAGLGANVLTFGAGSRLTVL.